This T cell receptor (beta chain) was documented in a study of identical twins (dated by TCRdb to 2016 to 2018). Background for the entire study: To test whether fetal clonotypes persist, this study deep-sequenced TCR alpha and beta repertoires from monozygotic twins, from unrelated adults of various ages, and from cord blood. Replicate twin experiments were performed at different times using different library preparation protocols to rule out contamination. Results the study describes overall, beyond this receptor: In monozygotic twins, out-of-frame TCR alpha sharing was systematically underestimated by recombination models, although the models agreed with sharing between unrelated individuals. In beta out-of-frame sequences, excess twin sharing was weaker, because having fewer shared sequences lowered the signal-to-noise ratio. Fewer insertions were carried by abundant cord blood beta clonotypes; a weaker similar trend was observed in young adult naive repertoires, while no such trend was observed in memory repertoires. Compared with coincidental sharing between unrelated individuals, out-of-frame TCR alpha sequences shared between twins had an excess of sequences with low generation probability. Because the same donors could not be followed over many years, the conclusions relied on cross-sectional statistical analysis. Zero-insertion analyses could be partly confounded by invariant T cells such as MAIT and iNKT, although diverse VJ usage argued against such confounding for most clonotypes.

The library was prepared using 5' RACE. The instrument was an Illumina HiSeq 2000. A universal primer binding site was added through template switching, and the final cDNA carried a unique molecular identifier so that TCR cDNA molecules could be counted accurately. Specific primers in the conserved constant-segment region were used to synthesize first-strand cDNA for TCR alpha and beta chains. Each cDNA library was double barcoded, with a SMART-Mk sample barcode plus Illumina barcodes, to control for contamination. TruSeq adapter sequences along with Illumina sample barcodes were introduced in two successive PCR steps. The Illumina HiSeq platform was used with custom primers to sequence TCR alpha and beta cDNA libraries. On the authors' methods: MiGEC processed the raw reads to extract unique molecular identifiers, while MiXCR was used to determine the CDR3 positions. Recombination models were inferred per individual with the repgenHMM and IGoR tools using an EM algorithm. The tcR package in R was used for shared clonotype analysis, with sharing normalized by the product of cloneset sizes. Out-of-frame nonproductive sequences were analyzed to study raw recombination free of thymic and clonal selection effects. TCRdb trimmed public reads at Q25 via fastp, called clones via MiXCR and kept in-frame beta chains. Rows with a matching CDR3 protein are joined into one entry that keeps the most common DNA and genes. TCRdb assigned the V and J calls; the authors' analysis was not used. Within this sample are about 920,000 distinct CDR3 sequences, with approximately 13% of them counted one time only. Around 1.5% of the sample is held by the ten biggest clonotypes.

This clonotype was seen a few times. Its antigen remains unidentified. Per-nucleotide qualities are absent, and no much larger clonotype sits a single base away. Every donor in the study was a healthy Caucasian. Three pairs of female monozygotic twins, all aged roughly 18 to 29 years, made up the twin cohort. Peripheral blood mononuclear cells were the source from which RNA for the TCR libraries was isolated. The CDR1 and CDR2 encoded by the germline V gene (reference sequence) are SGHNT and YYREEE. The CDR3 numbers 16 residues from cysteine through phenylalanine. The sequence is cut down to CDR3 DNA, 48 bases in frame from base 1. Relative to germline, V is 0 bases shorter and J is 6 bases shorter, with 16 bases between their ends. These data were likewise used in another study, on yellow fever vaccine responses in identical twins. As that second paper reports: The authors reported that the T cell response to vaccination in identical twins appeared partly convergent and partly personalized. In the study, vaccine-responding T cell clones were precisely tracked in identical twins.

The sequenced sample was PBMCs. Recombination joined TRBV5-4 with TRBJ2-1; the D gene is perhaps TRBD2, on 6 matching bases. The TCR was taken from a woman aged 18-29 years in good health. CDR3 sequence: CASSLGLEGGGNEQFF. The base sequence is TGTGCCAGCAGCTTGGGACTAGAGGGTGGGGGCAATGAGCAGTTCTTC.